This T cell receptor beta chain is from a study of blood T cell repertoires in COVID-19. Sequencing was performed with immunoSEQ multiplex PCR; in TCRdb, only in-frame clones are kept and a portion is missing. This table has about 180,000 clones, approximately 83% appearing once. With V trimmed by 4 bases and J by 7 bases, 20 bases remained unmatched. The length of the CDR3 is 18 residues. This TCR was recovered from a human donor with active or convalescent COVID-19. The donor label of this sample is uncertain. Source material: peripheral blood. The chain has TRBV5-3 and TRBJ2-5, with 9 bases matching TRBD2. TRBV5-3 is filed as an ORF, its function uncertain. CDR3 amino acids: CARSERWREGSFMGTQYF. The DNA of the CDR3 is TGTGCCAGAAGCGAGCGGTGGCGGGAGGGCAGTTTTATGGGGACCCAGTACTTC.